This T cell receptor (beta chain) comes out of a study of T-cell memory formation after mild COVID-19. TCRdb used MiXCR to reprocess the 5' RACE reads, holding one entry per CDR3 protein. Of approximately 270,000 distinct CDR3 sequences listed, about 16% are singletons. This clonotype appeared a few times. This clonotype was sampled from a man aged 18 to 35 who had mild COVID-19 (a few samples of this study predate the infection). Cell type and time point are not known. The sequencing sample was made of PBMCs or a T cell subset sorted from them (not recorded which).

The CDR3 DNA sequence: TGTGCCAGCTCACCAAGACTAGCGGGAGCCTTATCCAAAAACATTCAGTACTTC. Amino acid sequence: CASSPRLAGALSKNIQYF. V usage is TRBV18 and J usage is TRBJ2-4; 12 bases line up with TRBD2. Germline lookup yields CDR1 KGHSH and CDR2 LQKENI. The length of the CDR3 is 18 residues. With V trimmed by 2 bases and J by 2 bases, 7 bases remained unmatched.